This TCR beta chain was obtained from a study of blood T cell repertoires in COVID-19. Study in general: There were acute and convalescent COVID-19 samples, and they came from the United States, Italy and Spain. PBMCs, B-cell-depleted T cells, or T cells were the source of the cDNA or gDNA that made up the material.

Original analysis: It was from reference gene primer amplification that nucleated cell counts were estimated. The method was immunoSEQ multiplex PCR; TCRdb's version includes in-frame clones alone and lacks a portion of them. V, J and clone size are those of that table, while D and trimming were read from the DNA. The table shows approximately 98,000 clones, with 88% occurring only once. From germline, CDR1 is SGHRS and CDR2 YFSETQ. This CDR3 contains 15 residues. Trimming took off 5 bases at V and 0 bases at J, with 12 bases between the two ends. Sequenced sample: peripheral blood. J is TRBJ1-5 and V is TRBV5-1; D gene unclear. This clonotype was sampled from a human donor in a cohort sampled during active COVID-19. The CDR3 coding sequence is TGCGCCAGCAGGGAGGACCCTTCTAGCAATCAGCCCCAGCATTTT. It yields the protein CASREDPSSNQPQHF.